The entry below describes one T cell receptor (beta chain). Only in-frame clones appear in the TCRdb table, and some are missing; sequencing was by immunoSEQ multiplex PCR. The repertoire includes 200,000 to 250,000 clones, approximately 86% of them detected once, and 3% to 3.5% sits in the top ten. The data were taken from a study of blood T cell repertoires in COVID-19. CDR3 length equals 15 residues. Germline values: CDR1 SQVTM, CDR2 ANQGSEA. The germline V and J ends were trimmed by 1 base and 0 bases, with 12 bases remaining between them. Material for sequencing was peripheral blood. This chain uses TRBV29-1 with TRBJ1-2; the D is unclear. This sequence originates from a woman aged 30 to 39 who had recovered from COVID-19. The CDR3 bases are TGCAGCGTTGAAGGGAGGGTTTTAGCTAACTATGGCTACACCTTC. This gives the protein CSVEGRVLANYGYTF.